This entry is about one T cell receptor (beta chain). Its cognate antigen is unknown. Sequencing of TCR beta covered CD8+ and CD4+ T cells obtained from blood. This specimen belongs to a study of CD8 T cells in Susac syndrome. Study summary: Patients with Susac syndrome were therapy-naive, taking corticosteroids, with some also receiving intravenous immunoglobulin, or taking intravenous immunoglobulin alone at the time their blood was drawn. Regarding the study as a whole: Clonal expansion was not observed in the Susac syndrome CD4+ T cell repertoires.

CDR1 SNHLY and CDR2 FYNNEI come from the germline V gene. The junction had 10 bases not matched to a gene; V was cut back by 11 bases and J by 3 bases. This CDR3 is 13 amino acids long. It was with random hexamers that about 0.45 to 1 ug RNA was reverse transcribed. An immunoSEQ multiplex PCR generated amplified TCR beta CDR3 products spanning 54 Vbeta and 13 Jbeta. MiXCR, applied by TCRdb to the immunoSEQ multiplex PCR reads, yields one record per CDR3 protein. The repertoire holds over 120,000 distinct CDR3 sequences, with about 95% as singletons. Sequenced material: CD4+ T cells from PBMCs. The chain uses TRBV2 and TRBJ2-7; 7 bases line up with TRBD1. The source is a human donor with Susac syndrome. In DNA, the CDR3 is TGTGCCGGTCGGCGACAGGGCAACTACGAGCAGTACTTC. This encodes CAGRRQGNYEQYF.